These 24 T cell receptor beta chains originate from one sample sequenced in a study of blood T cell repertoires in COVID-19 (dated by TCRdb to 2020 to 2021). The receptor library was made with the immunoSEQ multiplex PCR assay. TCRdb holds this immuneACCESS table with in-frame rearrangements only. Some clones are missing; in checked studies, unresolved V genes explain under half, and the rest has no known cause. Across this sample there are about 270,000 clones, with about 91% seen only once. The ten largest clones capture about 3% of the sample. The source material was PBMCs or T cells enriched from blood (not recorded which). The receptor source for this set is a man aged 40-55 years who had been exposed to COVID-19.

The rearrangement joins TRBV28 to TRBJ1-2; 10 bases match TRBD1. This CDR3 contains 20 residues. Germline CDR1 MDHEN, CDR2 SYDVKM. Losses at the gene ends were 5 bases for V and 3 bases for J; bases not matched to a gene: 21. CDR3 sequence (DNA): TGTGCCAGCAGTATCGACCCGCTGGGGGGACAGGGGTCAGCAGACTATGGCTACACCTTC. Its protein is CASSIDPLGGQGSADYGYTF.

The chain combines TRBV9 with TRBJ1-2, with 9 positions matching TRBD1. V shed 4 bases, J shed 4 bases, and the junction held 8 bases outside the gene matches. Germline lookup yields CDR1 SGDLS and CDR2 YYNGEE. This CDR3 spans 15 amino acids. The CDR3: CASSPRGDRVYGYTF. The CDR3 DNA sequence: TGTGCCAGCAGCCCGCGGGGGGACAGGGTCTATGGCTACACCTTC.

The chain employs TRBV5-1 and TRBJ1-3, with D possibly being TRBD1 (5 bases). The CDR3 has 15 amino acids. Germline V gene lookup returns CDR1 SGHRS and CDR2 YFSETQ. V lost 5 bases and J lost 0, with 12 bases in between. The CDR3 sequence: CASRTDGSSGNTIYF. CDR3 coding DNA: TGCGCCAGCAGGACAGACGGAAGCTCTGGAAACACCATATATTTT.

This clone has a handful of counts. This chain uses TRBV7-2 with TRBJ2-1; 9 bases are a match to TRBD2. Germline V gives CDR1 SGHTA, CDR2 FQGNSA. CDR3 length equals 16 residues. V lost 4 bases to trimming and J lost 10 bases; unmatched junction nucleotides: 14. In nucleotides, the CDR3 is TGTGCCAGCAGCTATACCGGGACTAGCTCGAGCTCAGAGCAGTTCTTC. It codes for CASSYTGTSSSSEQFF.

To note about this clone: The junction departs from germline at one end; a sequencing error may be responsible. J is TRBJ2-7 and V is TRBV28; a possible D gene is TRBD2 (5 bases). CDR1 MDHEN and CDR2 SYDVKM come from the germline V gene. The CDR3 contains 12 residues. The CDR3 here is CASSLQREGIIF. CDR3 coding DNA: TGTGCCAGCAGTTTACAGAGGGAAGGGATCATATTC.

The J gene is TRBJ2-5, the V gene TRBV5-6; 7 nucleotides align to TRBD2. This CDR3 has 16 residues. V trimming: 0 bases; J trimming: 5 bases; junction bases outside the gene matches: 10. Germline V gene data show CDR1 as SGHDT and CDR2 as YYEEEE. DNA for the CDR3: TGTGCCAGCAGCTTGGGACCGGGACGGGGGGTCGAGACCCAGTACTTC. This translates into CASSLGPGRGVETQYF.

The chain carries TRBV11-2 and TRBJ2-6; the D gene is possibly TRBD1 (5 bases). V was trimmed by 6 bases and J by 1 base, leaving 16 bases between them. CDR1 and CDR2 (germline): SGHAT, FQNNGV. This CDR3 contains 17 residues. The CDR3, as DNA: TGTGCCAGCAGGCCTCAATTTGGGGCGTCTGGGGCCAACGTCCTGACTTTC. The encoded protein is CASRPQFGASGANVLTF.

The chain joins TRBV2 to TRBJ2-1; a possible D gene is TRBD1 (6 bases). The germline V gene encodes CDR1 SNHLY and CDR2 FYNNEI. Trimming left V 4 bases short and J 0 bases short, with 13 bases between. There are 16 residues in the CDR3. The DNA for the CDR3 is TGTGCCAGCAGTGGGGACACTGGGCACTCCTACAATGAGCAGTTCTTC. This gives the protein CASSGDTGHSYNEQFF.

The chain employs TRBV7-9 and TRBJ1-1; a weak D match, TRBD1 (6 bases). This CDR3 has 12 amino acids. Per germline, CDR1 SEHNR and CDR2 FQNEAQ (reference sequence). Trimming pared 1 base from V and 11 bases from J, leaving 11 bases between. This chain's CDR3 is CASSLEDRMAFF. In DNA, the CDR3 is TGTGCCAGCAGCTTAGAAGACAGGATGGCTTTCTTT.

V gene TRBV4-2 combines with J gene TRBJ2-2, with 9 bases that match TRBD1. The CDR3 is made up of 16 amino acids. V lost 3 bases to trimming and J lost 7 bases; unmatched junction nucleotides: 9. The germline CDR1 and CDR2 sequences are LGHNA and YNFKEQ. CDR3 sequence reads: CASSQTMTGGDGELFF. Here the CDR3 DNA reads TGTGCCAGCAGCCAGACAATGACAGGGGGGGACGGGGAGCTGTTTTTT.

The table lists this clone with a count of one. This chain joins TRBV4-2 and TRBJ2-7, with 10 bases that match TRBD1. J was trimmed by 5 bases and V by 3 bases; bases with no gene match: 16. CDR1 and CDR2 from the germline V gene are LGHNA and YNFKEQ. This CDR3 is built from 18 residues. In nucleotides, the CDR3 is TGTGCCAGCAGCCAGAATAAAGTCCCGGGACAGGGGCTCCACGAGCAGTACTTC. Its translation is CASSQNKVPGQGLHEQYF.

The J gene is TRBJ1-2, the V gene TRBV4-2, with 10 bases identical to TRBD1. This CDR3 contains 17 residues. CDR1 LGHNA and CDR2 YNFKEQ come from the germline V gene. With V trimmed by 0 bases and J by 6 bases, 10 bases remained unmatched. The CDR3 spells CASSQDHGTGVPNGYTF. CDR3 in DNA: TGTGCCAGCAGCCAAGATCATGGGACAGGGGTCCCTAATGGCTACACCTTC.

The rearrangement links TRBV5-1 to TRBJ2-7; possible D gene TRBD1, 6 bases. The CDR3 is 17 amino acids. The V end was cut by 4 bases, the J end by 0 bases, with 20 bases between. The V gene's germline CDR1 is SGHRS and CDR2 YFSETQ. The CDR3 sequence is CASSPTVQGLPSYEQYF. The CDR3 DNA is TGCGCCAGCAGCCCTACCGTTCAGGGGCTACCCTCCTACGAGCAGTACTTC.

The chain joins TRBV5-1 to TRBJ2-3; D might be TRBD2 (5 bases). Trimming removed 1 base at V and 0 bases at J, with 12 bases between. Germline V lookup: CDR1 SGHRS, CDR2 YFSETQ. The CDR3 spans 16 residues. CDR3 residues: CASSLTGLVSTDTQYF. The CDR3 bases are TGCGCCAGCAGCTTGACGGGGTTGGTGAGCACAGATACGCAGTATTTT.

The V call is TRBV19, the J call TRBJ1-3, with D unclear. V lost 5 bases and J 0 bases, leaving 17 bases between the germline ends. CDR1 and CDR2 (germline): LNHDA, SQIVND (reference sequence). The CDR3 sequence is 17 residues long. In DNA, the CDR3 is TGTGCCAGTAGTCTCAAAGAGGCGGGATACTCTGGAAACACCATATATTTT. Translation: CASSLKEAGYSGNTIYF.

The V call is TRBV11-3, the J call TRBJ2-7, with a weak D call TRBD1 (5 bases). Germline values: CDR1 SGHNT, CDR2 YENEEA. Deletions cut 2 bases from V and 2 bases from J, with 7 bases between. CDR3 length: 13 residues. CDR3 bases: TGTGCCAGCAGCTTAACAGGTGCCTACGAGCAGTACTTC. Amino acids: CASSLTGAYEQYF.

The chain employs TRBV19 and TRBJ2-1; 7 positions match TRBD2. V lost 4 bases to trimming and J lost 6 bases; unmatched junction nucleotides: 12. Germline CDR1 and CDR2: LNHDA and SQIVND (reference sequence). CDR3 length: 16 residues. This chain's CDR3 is CASSTLGLGPPNEQFF. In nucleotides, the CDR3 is TGTGCCAGTAGTACCCTCGGACTAGGGCCGCCCAATGAGCAGTTCTTC.

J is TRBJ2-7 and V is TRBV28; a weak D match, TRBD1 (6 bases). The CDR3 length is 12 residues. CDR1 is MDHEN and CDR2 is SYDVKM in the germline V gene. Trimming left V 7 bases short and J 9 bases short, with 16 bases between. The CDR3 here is CASMQGPEGQYF. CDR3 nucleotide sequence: TGTGCCAGCATGCAGGGGCCTGAGGGGCAGTACTTC.

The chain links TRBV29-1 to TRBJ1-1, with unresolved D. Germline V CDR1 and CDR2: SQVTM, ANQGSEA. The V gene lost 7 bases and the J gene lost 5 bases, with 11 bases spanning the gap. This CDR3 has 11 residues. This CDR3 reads CSDGGRTEAFF. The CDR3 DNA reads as TGCAGCGACGGAGGGAGGACTGAAGCTTTCTTT.

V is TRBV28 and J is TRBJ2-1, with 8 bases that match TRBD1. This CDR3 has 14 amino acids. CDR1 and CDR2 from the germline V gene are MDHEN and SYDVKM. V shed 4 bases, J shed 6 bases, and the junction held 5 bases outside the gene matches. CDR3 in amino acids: CASSSGQGLNEQFF. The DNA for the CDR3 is TGTGCCAGCAGTTCCGGACAGGGCCTCAATGAGCAGTTCTTC. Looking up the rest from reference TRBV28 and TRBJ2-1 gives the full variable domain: DVKVTQSSRYLVKRTGEKVFLECVQDMDHENMFWYRQDPGLGLRLIYFSYDVKMKEKGDIPEGYSVSREKKERFSLILESASTNQTSMYLCASSSGQGLNEQFFGPGTRLTVL.

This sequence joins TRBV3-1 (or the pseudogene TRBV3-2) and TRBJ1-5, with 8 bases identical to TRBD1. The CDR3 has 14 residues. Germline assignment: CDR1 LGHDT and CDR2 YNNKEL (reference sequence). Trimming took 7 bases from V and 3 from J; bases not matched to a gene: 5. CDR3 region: CASNDRGTNQPQHF. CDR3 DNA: TGTGCCAGCAACGACAGGGGTACCAATCAGCCCCAGCATTTT.

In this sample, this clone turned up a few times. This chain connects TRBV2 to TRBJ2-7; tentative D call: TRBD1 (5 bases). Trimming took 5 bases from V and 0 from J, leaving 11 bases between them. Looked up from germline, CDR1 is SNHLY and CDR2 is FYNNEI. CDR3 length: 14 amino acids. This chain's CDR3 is CASSSQGLSYEQYF. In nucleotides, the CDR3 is TGTGCCAGCAGTTCCCAGGGCCTCTCCTACGAGCAGTACTTC.

The CDR3 loop is CASSTTPTGGAAYEQYF. The CDR3 DNA follows: TGTGCCAGCAGCACGACTCCGACAGGGGGCGCAGCCTACGAGCAGTACTTC. This rearrangement joins TRBV13 to TRBJ2-7, with 10 bases lining up with TRBD1. The CDR3 is made up of 17 amino acids. The trim removed 5 bases at V and 2 bases at J, leaving 12 bases unmatched. Germline CDR1 and CDR2: PRHDT and FYEKMQ (reference sequence).

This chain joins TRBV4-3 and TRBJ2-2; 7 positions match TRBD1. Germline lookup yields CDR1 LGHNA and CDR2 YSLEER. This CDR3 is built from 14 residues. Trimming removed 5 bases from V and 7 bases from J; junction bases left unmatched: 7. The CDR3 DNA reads TGCGCCAGCAGCTCCGGGACAGCAGGCGGGGAGCTGTTTTTT. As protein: CASSSGTAGGELFF.